One sample yielded the 21 T cell receptor beta chains listed below, sequenced in a study of T cells in women clearing cervical HPV infection. Repertoires were generated with immunoSEQ multiplex PCR, while TCRdb's copy carries only in-frame clones and drops some. The sample holds about 20,000 clones. What was sequenced was blood buffy coat. These receptors were taken from a woman aged 18 to 75 with a cervical HPV16 infection that either progressed to CIN3+ or cleared (not recorded which).

Points on this clone: The CDR3 end lies 3 residues beyond the end of the read and is filled in from the germline J gene. The V and J genes are TRBV19 and TRBJ1-2; D unclear. Trimming stripped 1 base from V and 3 bases from J, with 9 bases between. Germline assignment: CDR1 LNHDA and CDR2 SQIVND (reference sequence). The length of the CDR3 is 14 residues. The CDR3 region is CASSIAAGDYGYTF. Incomplete CDR3 DNA: TGTGCCAGTAGTATAGCGGCAGGCGACTATGGC.

A remark on this clone: The read is 3 residues too short to cover the CDR3 end, so that end is filled in from the germline J gene. The J gene is TRBJ1-2, the V gene TRBV7-2; D unresolved. CDR1 and CDR2 from the germline V gene are SGHTA and FQGNSA. The CDR3 is made up of 14 amino acids. The CDR3 bases that were read are TGTGCCAGCAGCCTACGACAAGAGGTGCGAGGC. Translated: CASSLRQEVRG. The whole CDR3 is CASSLRQEVRGYTF.

Turning to this clone: The read falls 3 residues short of the CDR3 end, and the missing part is taken from the germline J gene. This chain joins TRBV12-3 or TRBV12-4 and TRBJ2-1; 7 nucleotides agree with TRBD1. Trimming at V came to 7 bases and at J to 1 base, leaving 10 bases not matched to a gene. CDR3 length: 16 residues. Incomplete CDR3 DNA: TGTGCCAGCACATCCTCACAGGGGACGTCCTACAATGAG. It codes for CASTSSQGTSYNE. The CDR3, in full, reads CASTSSQGTSYNEQFF.

A remark on this clone: One end of the junction varies from germline; a read error may be responsible. Coverage ceases 3 residues before the CDR3 finishes, and the germline J gene fills in the end. The sample contains more than one DNA sequence encoding this CDR3. The chain employs TRBV7-3 and TRBJ1-3; 7 bases match TRBD1. The CDR3 totals 15 residues. The germline gives CDR1 SGHTA, CDR2 FQGTGA. CDR3 sequence reads: CASSPGDSSGNTIYF. The sequenced CDR3 bases are TGTGCCAGCAGCCCAGGGGACAGCTCTGGAAACACG.

On this clone: The observed sequence ends 3 residues before the CDR3 terminus, with the missing tail filled in from the germline J gene. The chain recombines TRBV29-1 with TRBJ1-5; TRBD1 is a possible D gene (5 bases). This CDR3 is 13 amino acids long. Between the trimmed V and J ends, which lost 6 bases and 4 bases, there was a span of 13 bases. Per germline, CDR1 SQVTM and CDR2 ANQGSEA. The sequenced part of the CDR3 DNA is TGCAGCGTCCAGGACACCTTAAATCAGCCC. It codes for CSVQDTLNQP. The complete CDR3 protein is CSVQDTLNQPQHF.

Notes on this clone: The read is 3 residues too short to cover the CDR3 end, so that end is filled in from the germline J gene. The chain has TRBV19 and TRBJ2-7; 8 bases are shared with TRBD1. The CDR3 extends over 11 amino acids. The ends lost 9 bases at V and 6 bases at J; junction bases unmatched: 4. Germline V gene data show CDR1 as LNHDA and CDR2 as SQIVND (reference sequence). The sequenced part of the CDR3 DNA is TGTGCCAGCCGGACAGGGACCGAG. This gives the protein CASRTGTE. The whole CDR3 sequence reads CASRTGTEQYF.

CDR3 sequence reads: CSAPTDTEANIQYF. The part of the CDR3 DNA that was read is TGCAGCGCACCGACCGACACAGAGGCAAACATT. V gene TRBV29-1 combines with J gene TRBJ2-4; D is unclear. The read is 3 residues too short to cover the CDR3 end, so that end is filled in from the germline J gene. From germline, CDR1 is SQVTM and CDR2 ANQGSEA. The CDR3 has 14 amino acids. Trimming left V 7 bases short and J 6 bases short, with 19 bases between.

As to this clone: The CDR3 end lies 3 residues beyond the end of the read and is filled in from the germline J gene. Other nucleotide sequences in the sample specify the same CDR3. This rearrangement joins TRBV18 to TRBJ2-5, with 9 bases matching TRBD2. CDR3 length: 16 residues. V trimming: 3 bases; J trimming: 5 bases; junction bases outside the gene matches: 10. Germline-derived CDR1 and CDR2 are KGHSH and LQKENI. CDR3 DNA, as far as it was read: TGTGCCAGCTCACCCCTTGCGGGGGGGCCCGCCGAGACC. Protein: CASSPLAGGPAET. The full CDR3 reads CASSPLAGGPAETQYF. Filled out from reference TRBV18 and TRBJ2-5, the complete variable domain reads NAGVMQNPRHLVRRRGQEARLRCSPMKGHSHVYWYRQLPEEGLKFMVYLQKENIIDESGMPKERFSAEFPKEGPSILRIQQVVRGDSAAYFCASSPLAGGPAETQYFGPGTRLLVL.

Of note for this clone: The read gets to within 3 residues of the CDR3 end, and the germline J gene fills in the rest. The chain recombines TRBV6-1 with TRBJ2-2, with D unclear. The CDR3 is 14 amino acids. Germline-derived CDR1 and CDR2 are MNHNS and SASEGT. The sequenced CDR3 bases are TGTGCCAGCAGTGAAGGTACAGCTAATGAAAAG. Translated, it gives CASSEGTANEK. The whole CDR3 sequence is CASSEGTANEKLFF.

Points on this clone: The junction and the germline gene differ at one end; a read error may be behind it. The read ends 3 residues before the CDR3 terminus; that terminus is restored from the germline J gene. This chain joins TRBV20-1 and TRBJ1-4; tentative D call: TRBD1 (6 bases). There are 14 residues in the CDR3. Germline values: CDR1 DFQATT, CDR2 SNEGSKA (reference sequence). The CDR3 DNA, read in part, is TGCAGTGCCAGAGTGGGCGGGAGGGGGGAAAAA. This sequence encodes CSARVGGRGEK. The whole CDR3 protein is CSARVGGRGEKLFF.

Turning to this clone: The read terminates 3 residues ahead of where the CDR3 ends, so the germline J gene completes it. The V call is TRBV7-2, the J call TRBJ2-4; perhaps TRBD1 as D (6 bases). The germline V gene has CDR1 SGHTA and CDR2 FQGNSA. The CDR3 runs to 12 residues. V lost 5 bases and J lost 9, with 11 bases in between. CDR3 residues: CASSIPGAIQYF. Partial CDR3 DNA: TGTGCCAGCAGCATCCCAGGGGCCATT.

With regard to this clone: The observed sequence ends 3 residues before the CDR3 terminus, with the missing tail filled in from the germline J gene. The V gene is TRBV20-1, the J gene TRBJ2-3, with 11 bases that match TRBD2. CDR1 is DFQATT, CDR2 SNEGSKA, per germline (reference sequence). The CDR3 consists of 17 residues. Trimming removed 0 bases from V and 4 bases from J; junction bases left unmatched: 9. The CDR3 loop reads CSARDRISGGGSDTQYF. The CDR3 DNA, read in part, is TGCAGTGCTAGAGATCGCATTAGCGGGGGGGGATCAGATACG.

Notes on this clone: The read comes to an end 3 residues before the CDR3 does, leaving the germline J gene to fill in the end. The gene calls are TRBV10-3 and TRBJ2-1; TRBD2 matches at 7 bases. The CDR3 runs 15 residues. Trimming cost V 0 bases and J 5 bases; bases outside gene matches: 4. CDR1 is ENHRY and CDR2 is SYGVKD in the germline V gene. Incomplete CDR3 DNA: TGTGCCATCAGTGAGTCGGGGCTAGCGGACAATGAG. Translating gives CAISESGLADNE. Given in full, the CDR3 is CAISESGLADNEQFF.

Measured by frequency, this clone is medium-sized. The read ends 3 residues shy of where the CDR3 ends; the end is completed using the germline J gene. The same CDR3 can be traced to other DNA sequences in this sample. The chain employs TRBV7-2 and TRBJ2-1; 8 bases are a match to TRBD2. Germline V gene sequence: CDR1 SGHTA, CDR2 FQGNSA. The length of the CDR3 is 15 residues. V shed 6 bases and J 7 bases; nucleotides not matched to a gene: 11. CDR3: CASRVTSDRPNEQFF. CDR3 DNA (partial): TGTGCCAGCAGGGTGACTAGCGACCGGCCTAATGAG.

With regard to this clone: Coverage ceases 3 residues before the CDR3 finishes, and the germline J gene fills in the end. The chain uses TRBV7-6 and TRBJ1-5; a possible D gene is TRBD1 (6 bases). The CDR3 runs 17 residues. Germline CDR1 and CDR2: SGHVS and FNYEAQ. Trimming took off 1 base at V and 4 bases at J, with 17 bases between the two ends. Incomplete CDR3 DNA: TGTGCCAGCAGCTTAGACATGGCAGGGGCCAGAAATCAGCCC. Protein product: CASSLDMAGARNQP. The complete CDR3 sequence is CASSLDMAGARNQPQHF.

A remark on this clone: The read stops 3 residues short of the end of the CDR3; the missing end is completed from the germline J gene. The gene calls are TRBV20-1 and TRBJ2-5; TRBD2 agrees at 9 bases. V shed 1 base, J shed 0 bases, and the junction held 3 bases outside the gene matches. Germline V CDR1 and CDR2: DFQATT, SNEGSKA (reference sequence). The CDR3 covers 15 residues. The CDR3 spells CSARGRGGHQETQYF. CDR3 DNA, as far as it was read: TGCAGTGCTAGAGGGCGGGGGGGCCACCAAGAGACC.

In regard to this clone: The CDR3 end is not reached by the read, which stops 3 residues before it; the germline J gene fills it in. The rearrangement uses TRBV10-3 and TRBJ1-2; D might be TRBD1 (5 bases). This CDR3 spans 15 amino acids. Germline CDR1 reads ENHRY; CDR2 reads SYGVKD. CDR3 sequence reads: CAILGTSGTYNDYTF. The CDR3 DNA, read in part, is TGTGCCATCTTGGGGACTAGCGGCACCTACAATGAC.

In regard to this clone: With the read ending 3 residues before the CDR3 end, the germline J gene is used to fill in that end. This sequence joins TRBV19 and TRBJ1-2, with D possibly being TRBD1 (5 bases). Germline values: CDR1 LNHDA, CDR2 SQIVND (reference sequence). This CDR3 contains 13 residues. V gave up 5 bases and J gave up 4 bases, with 11 bases separating them. The DNA read from the CDR3 is TGTGCCAGTAGTCCGACTAGGGGCTATGGC. Translating gives CASSPTRGYG. The full CDR3 reads CASSPTRGYGYTF.

Of note for this clone: The CDR3 end is not reached by the read, which stops 3 residues before it; the germline J gene fills it in. The J gene is TRBJ2-5, the V gene TRBV7-2, with TRBD2 matching over 7 bases. CDR1 is SGHTA and CDR2 is FQGNSA in the germline V gene. V gave up 0 bases and J gave up 5 bases; unmatched junction bases: 9. The CDR3 has 16 amino acids. CDR3 bases read: TGTGCCAGCAGCTTAGCGCCAGCGGGGAGGTCGGAGACC. It encodes CASSLAPAGRSET. The CDR3, in full, reads CASSLAPAGRSETQYF.

About this clone: The DNA ends 3 residues before the CDR3 does, and the rest of the CDR3 is filled in from the germline J gene. The gene calls are TRBV5-4 and TRBJ2-5, with 8 bases lining up with TRBD2. Looked up from germline, CDR1 is SGHNT and CDR2 is YYREEE (reference sequence). The junction had 4 bases not matched to a gene; V was cut back by 1 base and J by 5 bases. This CDR3 is 14 amino acids long. CDR3 in amino acids: CASSLQAGEETQYF. CDR3 DNA, as far as it was read: TGTGCCAGCAGCTTGCAAGCGGGGGAGGAGACC.

Considering frequency, this clone is medium-sized (0.01 to 0.1%). The read terminates 3 residues before the CDR3 end, so the remaining end is supplied by the germline J gene. Other DNA sequences from this sample encode an identical CDR3 as well. The rearrangement joins TRBV5-1 to TRBJ2-3; 8 bases are shared with TRBD2. The germline V gene encodes CDR1 SGHRS and CDR2 YFSETQ. The CDR3 runs to 14 residues. J lost 4 bases, V lost 4 bases, and 5 bases had no gene match. The CDR3 is CASSQGLVADTQYF. CDR3 DNA (partial): TGCGCCAGCAGCCAGGGACTAGTAGCAGATACG.